This paragraph covers one T cell receptor beta chain sequence. Cells sorted by CD45RO/CCR7/CD25/CD127/CD95/CD27 comprised CD4+ naive, central memory, regulatory and stem cell-like memory cells. The sample comes from a study of beta chain features in type 1 diabetes. Germline V gene sequence: CDR1 LNHDA, CDR2 SQIVND (reference sequence). The V gene lost 8 bases and the J gene lost 15 bases, with 17 bases spanning the gap. The CDR3 sequence is 11 residues long. As every portion of the isolated RNA was reverse transcribed, the sequencing read expressed TCRB transcripts. TCRdb's copy holds only in-frame clones and misses some; the assay was immunoSEQ multiplex PCR. This table holds 900,000 or so clones, about a sixth found once.

The sequencing sample was made of naive CD4+ T cells from blood. The receptor comes from a woman under 30 in good health. The chain carries TRBV19 and TRBJ2-1; possible D gene TRBD2, 6 bases. The CDR3 bases are TGTGCCAGTGGGGGGACTCCCGAACCGTTCTTC. Encoded protein: CASGGTPEPFF.